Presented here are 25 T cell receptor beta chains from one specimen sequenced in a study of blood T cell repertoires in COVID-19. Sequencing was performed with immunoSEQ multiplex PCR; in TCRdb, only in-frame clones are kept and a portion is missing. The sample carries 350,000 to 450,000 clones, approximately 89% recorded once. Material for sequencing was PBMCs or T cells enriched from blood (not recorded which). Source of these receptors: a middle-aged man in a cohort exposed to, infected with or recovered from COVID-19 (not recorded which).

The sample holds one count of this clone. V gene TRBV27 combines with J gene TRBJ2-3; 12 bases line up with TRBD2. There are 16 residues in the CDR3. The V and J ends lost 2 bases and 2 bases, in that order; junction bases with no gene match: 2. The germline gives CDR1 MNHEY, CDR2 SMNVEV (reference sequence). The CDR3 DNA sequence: TGTGCCAGCAGTTTAAGGACTAGCGGGGCCACAGATACGCAGTATTTT. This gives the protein CASSLRTSGATDTQYF.

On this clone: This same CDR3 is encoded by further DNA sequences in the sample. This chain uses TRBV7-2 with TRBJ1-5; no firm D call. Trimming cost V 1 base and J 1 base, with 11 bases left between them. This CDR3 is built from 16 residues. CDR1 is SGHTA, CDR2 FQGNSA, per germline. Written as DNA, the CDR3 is TGTGCCAGCAGCTTAGTTGCAGGTCGGAGCAATCAGCCCCAGCATTTT. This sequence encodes CASSLVAGRSNQPQHF.

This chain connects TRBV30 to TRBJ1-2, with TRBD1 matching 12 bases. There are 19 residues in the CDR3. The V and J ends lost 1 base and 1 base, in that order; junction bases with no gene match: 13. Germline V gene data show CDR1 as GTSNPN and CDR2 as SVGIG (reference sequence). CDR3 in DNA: TGTGCCTGGAGTGCAGGGAGCGGGACAGGGGGCGCCGGTAACTATGGCTACACCTTC. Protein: CAWSAGSGTGGAGNYGYTF.

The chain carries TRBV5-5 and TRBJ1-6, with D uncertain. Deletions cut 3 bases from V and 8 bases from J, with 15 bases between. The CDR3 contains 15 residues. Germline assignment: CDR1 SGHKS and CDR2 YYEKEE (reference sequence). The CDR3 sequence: CASSSGSLFHSPLHF. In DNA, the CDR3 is TGTGCCAGCAGCTCAGGATCCCTTTTTCATTCACCCCTCCACTTT.

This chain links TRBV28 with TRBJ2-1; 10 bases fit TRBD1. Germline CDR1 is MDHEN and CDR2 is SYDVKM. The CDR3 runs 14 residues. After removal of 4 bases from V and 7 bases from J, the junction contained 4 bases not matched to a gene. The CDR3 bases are TGTGCCAGCAGTTGGGACAGGGGTAGTAATGAGCAGTTCTTC. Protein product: CASSWDRGSNEQFF. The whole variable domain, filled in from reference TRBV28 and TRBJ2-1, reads DVKVTQSSRYLVKRTGEKVFLECVQDMDHENMFWYRQDPGLGLRLIYFSYDVKMKEKGDIPEGYSVSREKKERFSLILESASTNQTSMYLCASSWDRGSNEQFFGPGTRLTVL.

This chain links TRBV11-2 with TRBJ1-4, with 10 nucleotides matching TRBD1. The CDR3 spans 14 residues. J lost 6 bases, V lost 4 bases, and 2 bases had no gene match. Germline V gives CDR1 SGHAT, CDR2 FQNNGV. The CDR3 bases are TGTGCCAGCAGCTACGGGACAGGGGATGAAAAACTGTTTTTT. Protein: CASSYGTGDEKLFF. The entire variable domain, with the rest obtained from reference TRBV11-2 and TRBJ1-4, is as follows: EAGVAQSPRYKIIEKRQSVAFWCNPISGHATLYWYQQILGQGPKLLIQFQNNGVVDDSQLPKDRFSAERLKGVDSTLKIQPAKLEDSAVYLCASSYGTGDEKLFFGSGTQLSVL.

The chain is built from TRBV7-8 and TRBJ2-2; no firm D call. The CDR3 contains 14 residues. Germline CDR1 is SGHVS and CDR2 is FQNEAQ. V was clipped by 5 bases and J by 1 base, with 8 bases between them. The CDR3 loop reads CASSPEQNTGELFF. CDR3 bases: TGTGCCAGCAGCCCGGAGCAGAACACCGGGGAGCTGTTTTTT.

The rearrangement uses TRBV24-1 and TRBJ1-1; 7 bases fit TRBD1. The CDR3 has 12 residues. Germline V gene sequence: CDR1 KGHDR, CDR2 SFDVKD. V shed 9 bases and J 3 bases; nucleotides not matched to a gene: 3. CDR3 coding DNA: TGTGCCACCCAGGGACAGTACACTGAAGCTTTCTTT. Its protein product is CATQGQYTEAFF.

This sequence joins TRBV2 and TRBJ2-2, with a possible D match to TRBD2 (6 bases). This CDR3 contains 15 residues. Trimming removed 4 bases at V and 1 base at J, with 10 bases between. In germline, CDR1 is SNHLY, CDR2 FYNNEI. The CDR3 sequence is CASSGSGGNTGELFF. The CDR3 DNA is TGTGCCAGCAGTGGTAGCGGAGGGAACACCGGGGAGCTGTTTTTT.

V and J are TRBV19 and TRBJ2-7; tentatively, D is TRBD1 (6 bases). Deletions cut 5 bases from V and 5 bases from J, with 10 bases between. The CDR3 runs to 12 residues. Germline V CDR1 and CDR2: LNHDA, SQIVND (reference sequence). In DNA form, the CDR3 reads TGTGCCAGTAGTGAAGGGGGTGACGAGCAGTACTTC. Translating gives CASSEGGDEQYF.

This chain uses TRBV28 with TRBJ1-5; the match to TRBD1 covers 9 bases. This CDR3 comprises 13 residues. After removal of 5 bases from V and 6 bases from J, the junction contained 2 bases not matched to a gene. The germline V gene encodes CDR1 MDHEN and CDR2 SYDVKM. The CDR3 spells CASSEQGAQPQHF. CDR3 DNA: TGTGCCAGCAGTGAACAGGGGGCTCAGCCCCAGCATTTT.

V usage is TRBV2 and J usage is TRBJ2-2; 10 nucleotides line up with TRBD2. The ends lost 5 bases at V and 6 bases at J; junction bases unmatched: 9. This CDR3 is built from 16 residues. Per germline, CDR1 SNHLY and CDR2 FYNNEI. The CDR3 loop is CASSPNWGLASGELFF. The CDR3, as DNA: TGTGCCAGCAGTCCGAATTGGGGACTAGCGTCCGGGGAGCTGTTTTTT. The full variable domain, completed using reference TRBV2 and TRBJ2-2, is EPEVTQTPSHQVTQMGQEVILRCVPISNHLYFYWYRQILGQKVEFLVSFYNNEISEKSEIFDDQFSVERPDGSNFTLKIRSTKLEDSAMYFCASSPNWGLASGELFFGEGSRLTVL.

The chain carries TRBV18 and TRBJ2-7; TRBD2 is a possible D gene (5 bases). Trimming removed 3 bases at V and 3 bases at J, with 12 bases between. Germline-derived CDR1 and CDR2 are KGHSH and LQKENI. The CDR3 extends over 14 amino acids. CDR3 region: CASSPATTYYEQYF. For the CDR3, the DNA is TGTGCCAGCTCACCCGCGACTACCTACTACGAGCAGTACTTC.

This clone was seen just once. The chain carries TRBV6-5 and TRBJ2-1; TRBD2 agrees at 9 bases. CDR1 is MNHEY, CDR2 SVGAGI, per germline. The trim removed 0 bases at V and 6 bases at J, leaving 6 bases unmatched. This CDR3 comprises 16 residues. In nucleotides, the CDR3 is TGTGCCAGCAGTTACTCGGCTAGCGGGATAGTCAATGAGCAGTTCTTC. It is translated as CASSYSASGIVNEQFF.

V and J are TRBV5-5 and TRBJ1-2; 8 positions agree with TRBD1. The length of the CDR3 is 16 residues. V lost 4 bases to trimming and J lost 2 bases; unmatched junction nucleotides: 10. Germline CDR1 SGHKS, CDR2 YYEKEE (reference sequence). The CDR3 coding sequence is TGTGCCAGCAGCACATATACCGGGACAGGAAACTATGGCTACACCTTC. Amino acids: CASSTYTGTGNYGYTF. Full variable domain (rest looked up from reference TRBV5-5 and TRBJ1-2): DAGVTQSPTHLIKTRGQQVTLRCSPISGHKSVSWYQQVLGQGPQFIFQYYEKEERGRGNFPDRFSARQFPNYSSELNVNALLLGDSALYLCASSTYTGTGNYGYTFGSGTRLTVV.

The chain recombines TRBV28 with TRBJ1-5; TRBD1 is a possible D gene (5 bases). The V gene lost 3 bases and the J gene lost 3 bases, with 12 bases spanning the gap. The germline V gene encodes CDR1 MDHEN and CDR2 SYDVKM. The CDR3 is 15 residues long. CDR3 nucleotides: TGTGCCAGCAGTTTCGCGCCAGGGCTCAATCAGCCCCAGCATTTT. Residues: CASSFAPGLNQPQHF.

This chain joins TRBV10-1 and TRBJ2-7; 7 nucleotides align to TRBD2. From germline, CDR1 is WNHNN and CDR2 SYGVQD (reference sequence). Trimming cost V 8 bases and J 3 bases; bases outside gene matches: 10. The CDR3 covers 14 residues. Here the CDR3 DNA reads TGCGCCAGCCCCACGTCGGAGCGGGACTACGAGCAGTACTTC. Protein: CASPTSERDYEQYF.

The CDR3 bases are TGTGCCAGCAGTTTATTACGGACATACTACACCTTC. As protein: CASSLLRTYYTF. This chain links TRBV28 with TRBJ1-2; D possibly corresponds to TRBD1 (5 bases). Germline values: CDR1 MDHEN, CDR2 SYDVKM. V was cut by 1 base and J by 10 bases, with 10 bases left in between. This CDR3 comprises 12 residues.

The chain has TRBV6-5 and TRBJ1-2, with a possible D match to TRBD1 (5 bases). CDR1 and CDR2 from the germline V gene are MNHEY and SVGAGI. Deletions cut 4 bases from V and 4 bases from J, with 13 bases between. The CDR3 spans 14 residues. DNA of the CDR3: TGTGCCAGCAGTTTACAGGCCGCCGCCTATGGCTACACCTTC. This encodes CASSLQAAAYGYTF.

The CDR3 sequence: CASFRTGKNGYTF. For the CDR3, the DNA is TGTGCCAGCTTTCGGACAGGGAAGAATGGCTACACCTTC. The chain couples TRBV2 to TRBJ1-2; 8 nucleotides agree with TRBD1. V lost 8 bases to trimming and J lost 6 bases; unmatched junction nucleotides: 8. CDR1 and CDR2 from the germline V gene are SNHLY and FYNNEI. The CDR3 runs 13 residues.

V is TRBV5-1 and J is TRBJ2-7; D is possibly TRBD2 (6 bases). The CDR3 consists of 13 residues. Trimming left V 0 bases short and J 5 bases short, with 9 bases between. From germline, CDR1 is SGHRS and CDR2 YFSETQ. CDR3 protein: CASSLGTGDEQYF. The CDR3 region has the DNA TGCGCCAGCAGCTTGGGGACGGGGGACGAGCAGTACTTC.

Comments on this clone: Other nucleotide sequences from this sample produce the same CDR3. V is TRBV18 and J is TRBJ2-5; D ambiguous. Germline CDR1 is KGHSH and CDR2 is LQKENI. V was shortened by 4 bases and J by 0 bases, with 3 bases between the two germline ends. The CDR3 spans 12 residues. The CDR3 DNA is TGTGCCAGCTCACTATACCAAGAGACCCAGTACTTC. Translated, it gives CASSLYQETQYF.

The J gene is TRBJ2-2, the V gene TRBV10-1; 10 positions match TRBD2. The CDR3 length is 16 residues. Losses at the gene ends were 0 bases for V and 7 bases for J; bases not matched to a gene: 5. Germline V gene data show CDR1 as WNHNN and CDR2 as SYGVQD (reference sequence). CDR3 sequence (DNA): TGCGCCAGCAGTGAGTCGAAGCGGGAGGGTATCGGGGAGCTGTTTTTT. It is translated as CASSESKREGIGELFF.

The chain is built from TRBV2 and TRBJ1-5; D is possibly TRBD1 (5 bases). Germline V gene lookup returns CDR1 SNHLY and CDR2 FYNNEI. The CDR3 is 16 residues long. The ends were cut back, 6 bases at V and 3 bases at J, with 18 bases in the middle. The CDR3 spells CASSARAGPVNQPQHF. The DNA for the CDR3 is TGTGCCAGCAGCGCTAGGGCAGGGCCAGTCAATCAGCCCCAGCATTTT.

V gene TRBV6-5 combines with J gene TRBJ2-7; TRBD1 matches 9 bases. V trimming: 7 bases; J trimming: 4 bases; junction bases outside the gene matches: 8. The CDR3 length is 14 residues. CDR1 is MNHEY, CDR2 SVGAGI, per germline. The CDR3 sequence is CASMGGQGYYEQYF. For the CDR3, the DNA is TGTGCCAGCATGGGGGGACAGGGTTATTACGAGCAGTACTTC.